One sample yielded the 19 T cell receptor beta chains listed below, sequenced in a study of regulatory T cells in long-lasting Graves disease. The time point is: persistent/refractory GD, antithyroid drugs over 5 years with positive TRAb. After RNA was extracted from PBMCs, the TCR library was made from it. The authors built TCR beta libraries using iRepertoire HTBI primers and Arm-PCR of CDR3 regions. Each CDR3 protein gets one entry after TCRdb re-called the multiplex PCR reads with MiXCR. The repertoire consists of some 440,000 distinct CDR3 sequences, with less than 25% occurring once and the leading ten covering over 7.5%. Source: peripheral blood mononuclear cells (PBMCs), taken when the disease was refractory, from a patient treated with antithyroid drugs. These receptors were taken from a female donor with Graves disease.

There are many counts of this clonotype. V and J are TRBV28 and TRBJ2-7; the D gene is possibly TRBD1 (6 bases). Germline V gives CDR1 MDHEN, CDR2 SYDVKM. This CDR3 has 13 residues. The V and J ends lost 7 bases and 0 bases respectively, with 10 bases between them. CDR3 in DNA: TGTGCCAGCACCACGACAGGCTCCTACGAGCAGTACTTC. Residues: CASTTTGSYEQYF.

This clonotype has a handful of counts. Here the CDR3 DNA reads TGTGCCAGCAGTCCCCAGGGACTGTTCGGCATTCAGTACTTC. Its translation is CASSPQGLFGIQYF. The chain is built from TRBV28 and TRBJ2-4; tentative D call: TRBD2 (6 bases). In germline, CDR1 is MDHEN, CDR2 SYDVKM. V gave up 5 bases and J gave up 9 bases, with 17 bases separating them. There are 14 residues in the CDR3.

V usage is TRBV3-1 and J usage is TRBJ1-2; no definite D call. Germline loops: CDR1 LGHDT, CDR2 YNNKEL (reference sequence). The CDR3 totals 14 residues. V lost 1 base and J lost 4, with 10 bases in between. As DNA, the CDR3 is TGTGCCAGCAGCCAAGCCCGGACCTCCTATGGCTACACCTTC. Residues: CASSQARTSYGYTF.

The chain combines TRBV6-2 or TRBV6-3 with TRBJ2-7, with D possibly being TRBD1 or TRBD2 (5 bases each). Trimming took off 2 bases at V and 1 base at J, with 9 bases between the two ends. Per the germline V gene, CDR1 is MNHEY and CDR2 is SVGEGT. This CDR3 is 14 amino acids long. The CDR3 loop is CASSYGTPSYEQYF. The DNA of the CDR3 is TGTGCCAGCAGTTACGGGACCCCGTCCTACGAGCAGTACTTC.

There are a few counts of this clonotype. V is TRBV27 and J is TRBJ2-7, with 9 bases that match TRBD2. The CDR3 has 16 amino acids. V trimming: 6 bases; J trimming: 0 bases; junction bases outside the gene matches: 9. Germline V CDR1 and CDR2: MNHEY, SMNVEV (reference sequence). CDR3 sequence: CASSRGLAFSSYEQYF. The DNA of the CDR3 is TGTGCCAGCAGCCGAGGACTAGCGTTTAGCTCCTACGAGCAGTACTTC.

This clonotype was seen ten or more times. The genes are TRBV6-1 and TRBJ1-6; the D gene is possibly TRBD1 (5 bases). The CDR3 consists of 15 residues. V was clipped by 6 bases and J by 0 bases, with 9 bases between them. Germline lookup yields CDR1 MNHNS and CDR2 SASEGT. CDR3 sequence: CASRPGSSYNSPLHF. CDR3 DNA sequence: TGTGCCAGCAGACCAGGGAGCTCCTATAATTCACCCCTCCACTTT.

The chain couples TRBV9 to TRBJ1-2; 12 nucleotides match TRBD1. The germline V gene encodes CDR1 SGDLS and CDR2 YYNGEE. The CDR3 has 14 residues. With 6 bases clipped from V and 7 bases from J, the junction kept 7 bases outside the gene matches. CDR3 in DNA: TGTGCCAGCACGACCGGGACAGGGGGCAGTGGCTACACCTTC. The encoded protein is CASTTGTGGSGYTF.

This clonotype occurred a few times. The chain links TRBV7-2 to TRBJ1-5; D is ambiguous. Germline CDR1 and CDR2: SGHTA and FQGNSA. There are 14 residues in the CDR3. V gave up 5 bases and J gave up 3 bases, with 11 bases separating them. This CDR3 is CASSLGLINQPQHF. The CDR3 DNA reads as TGTGCCAGCAGCCTCGGACTGATCAATCAGCCCCAGCATTTT.

Only a few counts were recorded for this clonotype. The gene calls are TRBV6-9 and TRBJ1-1; D remains unclear. The CDR3 has 12 residues. The germline V gene has CDR1 MNHGY and CDR2 SVAAGI. V was clipped by 4 bases and J by 11 bases, with 14 bases between them. CDR3 residues: CASSLAAAEAFF. CDR3 DNA sequence: TGTGCCAGCAGTTTAGCGGCCGCCGAGGCTTTCTTT.

This clonotype was recorded many times. The chain recombines TRBV24-1 with TRBJ1-2; unclear D gene. This CDR3 comprises 14 residues. Germline-derived CDR1 and CDR2 are KGHDR and SFDVKD. V lost 0 bases to trimming and J lost 2 bases, with 6 bases between them. CDR3 sequence: CATSDLERNYGYTF. The CDR3 DNA follows: TGTGCCACCAGTGATTTGGAACGGAACTATGGCTACACCTTC.

This clonotype was picked up many times. The germline gene is not matched at one end of the junction; a read error may be the cause. This chain connects TRBV27 to TRBJ2-7; TRBD2 agrees at 7 bases. The length of the CDR3 is 13 residues. Germline V gene data show CDR1 as MNHEY and CDR2 as SMNVEV (reference sequence). Here the CDR3 DNA reads TGTGCCAGCAGTTTATCTTTTAGCGGGCCGCCCCTCTTC. Protein sequence: CASSLSFSGPPLF.

Ten or more counts support this clonotype. V usage is TRBV12-3 or TRBV12-4 and J usage is TRBJ1-1; D is uncertain. Trimming stripped 3 bases from V and 5 bases from J, with 13 bases between. The CDR3 is made up of 14 amino acids. CDR3 nucleotide sequence: TGTGCCAGCAGTTTGGGATGGGGAGGAACTGAAGCTTTCTTT. Amino acids: CASSLGWGGTEAFF.

With respect to this clonotype: A much more abundant neighbour one base away suggests this may be a read error. The chain links TRBV6-1 to TRBJ2-5; D is perhaps TRBD1 or TRBD2 (5 bases each). This CDR3 has 16 amino acids. Germline V gene lookup returns CDR1 MNHNS and CDR2 SASEGT. Trimming removed 6 bases at V and 7 bases at J, with 24 bases between. In DNA form, the CDR3 reads TGTGCCAGCAGCGAGGGCGCAGGAATGGGGCTAGGGACCCAGTACTTC. It translates to CASSEGAGMGLGTQYF.

The chain couples TRBV6-5 to TRBJ2-3; 7 nucleotides match TRBD2. Unmatched junction bases numbered 11, after V lost 2 bases and J lost 3 bases. This CDR3 has 17 residues. Germline V gene data show CDR1 as MNHEY and CDR2 as SVGAGI. CDR3 protein: CASSYPGSGKVTDTQYF. The CDR3 DNA sequence: TGTGCCAGCAGTTACCCGGGAAGCGGGAAAGTGACAGATACGCAGTATTTT.

This clonotype occurred a few times. V is TRBV3-1 and J is TRBJ2-5, with a weak D call TRBD1 (5 bases). CDR1 is LGHDT and CDR2 is YNNKEL in the germline V gene (reference sequence). V dropped 0 bases and J dropped 2 bases, with 16 bases sitting between them. The CDR3 runs 17 residues. The CDR3 DNA is TGTGCCAGCAGCCAAGATACCCTGGGGCTAATTCAAGAGACCCAGTACTTC. Translating gives CASSQDTLGLIQETQYF.

The rearrangement links TRBV20-1 to TRBJ2-7, with 9 bases identical to TRBD2. This CDR3 is built from 17 residues. Germline-derived CDR1 and CDR2 are DFQATT and SNEGSKA (reference sequence). V trimming: 1 base; J trimming: 4 bases; junction bases outside the gene matches: 14. The CDR3 is CSARAASIGTSNYEQYF. The CDR3, as DNA: TGCAGTGCTAGAGCCGCCTCTATAGGGACTAGCAATTACGAGCAGTACTTC.

Note on this clonotype: A junction end diverges from the germline sequence, so it may reflect a read error. The V gene is TRBV3-1, the J gene TRBJ1-6; D is unclear. Per germline, CDR1 LGHDT and CDR2 YNNKEL (reference sequence). The CDR3 has 15 amino acids. The CDR3: CASTQGTTSNSPLHF. The CDR3, as DNA: TGTGCCAGCACCCAAGGCACTACTAGTAATTCACCCCTCCACTTT.

This clonotype showed up many times. This chain links TRBV7-9 with TRBJ2-5; D may be TRBD2 (7 bases). Germline CDR1 is SEHNR and CDR2 is FQNEAQ (reference sequence). This CDR3 is 15 amino acids long. The V end was cut by 4 bases, the J end by 5 bases, with 17 bases between. CDR3 in amino acids: CASSSLRGAGETQYF. The CDR3 DNA sequence: TGTGCCAGCAGCTCTCTTCGGGGGGCGGGCGAGACCCAGTACTTC.

This clonotype appeared a few times. V gene TRBV19 combines with J gene TRBJ2-7, with 7 bases fitting TRBD2. Germline CDR1 and CDR2: LNHDA and SQIVND (reference sequence). Germline trimming cut 6 bases from V and 5 bases from J; bases unmatched to any gene: 7. CDR3 size: 13 residues. CDR3 amino acids: CASSFAGDNEQYF. DNA for the CDR3: TGTGCCAGTAGCTTTGCGGGAGATAACGAGCAGTACTTC.